This is a list of T cell receptor beta chains from one sample in a study of blood T cell repertoires in COVID-19. Clones were sequenced by immunoSEQ multiplex PCR, and TCRdb holds only the in-frame ones, with some missing. Of about 220,000 clones in the sample, 82% were seen once. The sequenced material came from peripheral blood. Receptors originate from a woman between 65 and 79 years old with COVID-19, enrolled during active disease. Each CDR3 is given with its conserved first and last residue. The D gene is left open where the match is weak. Clone sizes are given selectively: once, few, many, or a class where the clone is expanded.

CDR3 DNA: TGTGCCAGCAGCAACGACCAGGCCTACGAGCAGTACTTC
CDR3 protein: CASSNDQAYEQYF
clone size: .
J gene: TRBJ2-7
V gene: TRBV7-6
D gene: .

CDR3 DNA: TGTGCCAGCAGTTCCACCAGGGGGCTGGCCGGGGAGCTGTTTTTT
CDR3 protein: CASSSTRGLAGELFF
clone size: .
J gene: TRBJ2-2
V gene: TRBV28
D gene: TRBD1

CDR3 DNA: TGTGCCAGCAGGCCGGGACAGGGGTATGAGCAGTTCTTC
CDR3 protein: CASRPGQGYEQFF
clone size: .
J gene: TRBJ2-1
V gene: TRBV2
D gene: TRBD1

CDR3 DNA: TGCAGTGCTAGTAGGGGCTCCCTGAGTGAGCAGTTCTTC
CDR3 protein: CSASRGSLSEQFF
clone size: .
J gene: TRBJ2-1
V gene: TRBV20-1
D gene: .

CDR3 DNA: TGCGCCAGCAGCTTGGACGGGGCCTACGAGCAGTACTTC
CDR3 protein: CASSLDGAYEQYF
clone size: .
J gene: TRBJ2-7
V gene: TRBV5-1
D gene: .

CDR3 DNA: TGCGCCAGCAGTTACAGCTATGGCTACACCTTC
CDR3 protein: CASSYSYGYTF
clone size: .
J gene: TRBJ1-2
V gene: TRBV10-2
D gene: .

CDR3 DNA: TGTGCCAGCAGCTTAGGGCGGGACCCACCAAAAGCTTTCTTT
CDR3 protein: CASSLGRDPPKAFF
clone size: few
J gene: TRBJ1-1
V gene: TRBV7-2
D gene: .

CDR3 DNA: TGTGCCAGCAGTACACCCTACGAGCAGTACTTC
CDR3 protein: CASSTPYEQYF
clone size: .
J gene: TRBJ2-7
V gene: TRBV28
D gene: .

CDR3 DNA: TGTGCCAGCAGCTTAGACGGTCAGGGGTCCTTCACACCCCTCCACTTT
CDR3 protein: CASSLDGQGSFTPLHF
clone size: .
J gene: TRBJ1-6
V gene: TRBV7-2
D gene: .

CDR3 DNA: TGTGCCAGCAGTCCTACAGGGGAAGAGACCCAGTACTTC
CDR3 protein: CASSPTGEETQYF
clone size: .
J gene: TRBJ2-5
V gene: TRBV11-2
D gene: TRBD1

CDR3 DNA: TGTGCCAGTTTAAGGGGGAGGGCCGGTAACTACAATGAGCAGTTCTTC
CDR3 protein: CASLRGRAGNYNEQFF
clone size: .
J gene: TRBJ2-1
V gene: TRBV19
D gene: .

CDR3 DNA: TGTGCCAGCAGCTTAGTCCCCCTACGGGGGTTCTCCTACGAGCAGTACTTC
CDR3 protein: CASSLVPLRGFSYEQYF
clone size: .
J gene: TRBJ2-7
V gene: TRBV7-2
D gene: .

CDR3 DNA: TGTGCCAGCAGCCAACCCGACGGGAGGGCAGAAGAGCAGTACTTC
CDR3 protein: CASSQPDGRAEEQYF
clone size: .
J gene: TRBJ2-7
V gene: TRBV3-1/TRBV3-2
D gene: TRBD2

CDR3 DNA: TGTGCCAGTAGGGAGGGAGGACGAACTGAAGCTTTCTTT
CDR3 protein: CASREGGRTEAFF
clone size: .
J gene: TRBJ1-1
V gene: TRBV19
D gene: .

CDR3 DNA: TGTGCCAGCAGCCGCGGACAGGGCTTCGGCAATGAGCAGTTCTTC
CDR3 protein: CASSRGQGFGNEQFF
clone size: once
J gene: TRBJ2-1
V gene: TRBV6-2/TRBV6-3
D gene: TRBD1

CDR3 DNA: TGTGCCAGCAGCCATATGGGACAGGCGCACTCCTACGAGCAGTACTTC
CDR3 protein: CASSHMGQAHSYEQYF
clone size: many
J gene: TRBJ2-7
V gene: TRBV28
D gene: TRBD1

CDR3 DNA: TGTGCCAGCAGCCAAGATCCCGGACAGGGTACAGAGACCCAGTACTTC
CDR3 protein: CASSQDPGQGTETQYF
clone size: .
J gene: TRBJ2-5
V gene: TRBV14
D gene: TRBD1

CDR3 DNA: TGTGCCAGCAGCCTCCGGGACAGGGGGACCTATGGCTACACCTTC
CDR3 protein: CASSLRDRGTYGYTF
clone size: once
J gene: TRBJ1-2
V gene: TRBV7-2
D gene: TRBD1

CDR3 DNA: TGCGCCAGCAGTGAGACCAGGGGGCAACACAATGAGCAGTTCTTC
CDR3 protein: CASSETRGQHNEQFF
clone size: .
J gene: TRBJ2-1
V gene: TRBV10-1
D gene: TRBD1

CDR3 DNA: TGTGCCAGCAGTCAGGGGGCGGGCGAGCAGTACTTC
CDR3 protein: CASSQGAGEQYF
clone size: .
J gene: TRBJ2-7
V gene: TRBV2
D gene: TRBD1

CDR3 DNA: TGTGCCAGCAGCAGGACTAGCGGGAGGTTCGAGACCCAGTACTTC
CDR3 protein: CASSRTSGRFETQYF
clone size: .
J gene: TRBJ2-5
V gene: TRBV7-2
D gene: TRBD2

CDR3 DNA: TGTGCCAGCAGCGATGGGGGGGGTACAGATACGCAGTATTTT
CDR3 protein: CASSDGGGTDTQYF
clone size: .
J gene: TRBJ2-3
V gene: TRBV28
D gene: TRBD2

CDR3 DNA: TGTGCCAGCAGCTCCGGGGAGACGTACACAGATACGCAGTATTTT
CDR3 protein: CASSSGETYTDTQYF
clone size: .
J gene: TRBJ2-3
V gene: TRBV6-5
D gene: .

CDR3 DNA: TGTGCCAGCTCACCCCGGGACAGCCCAAACTATGGCTACACCTTC
CDR3 protein: CASSPRDSPNYGYTF
clone size: .
J gene: TRBJ1-2
V gene: TRBV18
D gene: TRBD1

CDR3 DNA: TGCAGTGCTTACCCTCGCGAGGGCTACACCTTC
CDR3 protein: CSAYPREGYTF
clone size: .
J gene: TRBJ1-2
V gene: TRBV20-1
D gene: .

CDR3 DNA: TGTGCCACCAGTGATCCGGGGTTTCTGGAAGAGACCCAGTACTTC
CDR3 protein: CATSDPGFLEETQYF
clone size: few
J gene: TRBJ2-5
V gene: TRBV24-1
D gene: .

CDR3 DNA: TGTGCCAGTAGTCCGAGCGCTAGCTCCTACAATGAGCAGTTCTTC
CDR3 protein: CASSPSASSYNEQFF
clone size: .
J gene: TRBJ2-1
V gene: TRBV19
D gene: .

CDR3 DNA: TGTGCCAGCACCGCTCAGGGTTATAATTCACCCCTCCACTTT
CDR3 protein: CASTAQGYNSPLHF
clone size: .
J gene: TRBJ1-6
V gene: TRBV27
D gene: .

CDR3 DNA: TGCAGCGTGTCGACAGGTGGAAACACCATATATTTT
CDR3 protein: CSVSTGGNTIYF
clone size: .
J gene: TRBJ1-3
V gene: TRBV29-1
D gene: .

CDR3 DNA: TGTGCCAGCAGCTTCCGGGACAGGGGGGGAGAGCAGTACTTC
CDR3 protein: CASSFRDRGGEQYF
clone size: .
J gene: TRBJ2-7
V gene: TRBV7-9
D gene: TRBD1

CDR3 DNA: TGTGCCAGCAGCTCGCGGACTGCCCCGACAGATACGCAGTATTTT
CDR3 protein: CASSSRTAPTDTQYF
clone size: .
J gene: TRBJ2-3
V gene: TRBV11-3
D gene: .

CDR3 DNA: TGTGCCAGCAGCCGCTACGGGACAGCCTACGAGCAGTACTTC
CDR3 protein: CASSRYGTAYEQYF
clone size: .
J gene: TRBJ2-7
V gene: TRBV7-9
D gene: TRBD1

CDR3 DNA: TGTGCCAGCAGCTTGGGAGGGAAGAACTCTGGAAACACCATATATTTT
CDR3 protein: CASSLGGKNSGNTIYF
clone size: .
J gene: TRBJ1-3
V gene: TRBV5-4
D gene: .

CDR3 DNA: TGTGCCAGCTCACCAACGTCCGGGACAGGGAACACCGGGGAGCTGTTTTTT
CDR3 protein: CASSPTSGTGNTGELFF
clone size: few
J gene: TRBJ2-2
V gene: TRBV18
D gene: TRBD1

CDR3 DNA: TGTGCCAGCAGTGAGGGGGGTGGGGGAAGTCACCTCGGTTATGGCTACACCTTC
CDR3 protein: CASSEGGGGSHLGYGYTF
clone size: once
J gene: TRBJ1-2
V gene: TRBV25-1
D gene: .

CDR3 DNA: TGTGCCAGCAGCTTATCGTCCTCAGGGACCGGGGAGCTGTTTTTT
CDR3 protein: CASSLSSSGTGELFF
clone size: .
J gene: TRBJ2-2
V gene: TRBV7-3
D gene: .

CDR3 DNA: TGTGCCAGCAGCTCAACAGGGAATTCACCCCTCCACTTT
CDR3 protein: CASSSTGNSPLHF
clone size: .
J gene: TRBJ1-6
V gene: TRBV11-3
D gene: .

CDR3 DNA: TGCGCCAGCAGCTTGGGGTCCAGGGACACTGAAGCTTTCTTT
CDR3 protein: CASSLGSRDTEAFF
clone size: once
J gene: TRBJ1-1
V gene: TRBV5-1
D gene: .

CDR3 DNA: TGTGCCAGCAGCCAAGAGGGGGTATCGGGAGCGGGAGGATCCAGCTCCTACGAGCAGTACTTC
CDR3 protein: CASSQEGVSGAGGSSSYEQYF
clone size: many
J gene: TRBJ2-7
V gene: TRBV3-1/TRBV3-2
D gene: TRBD2

CDR3 DNA: TGCGCCAGCCGCCCCCCTGGGCAAAATGAGCAGTTCTTC
CDR3 protein: CASRPPGQNEQFF
clone size: .
J gene: TRBJ2-1
V gene: TRBV5-1
D gene: .

CDR3 DNA: TGTGCCAGCAGTTACCCTGGGACAGGAGCAGATCGGGAGCTGTTTTTT
CDR3 protein: CASSYPGTGADRELFF
clone size: .
J gene: TRBJ2-2
V gene: TRBV6-2/TRBV6-3
D gene: TRBD1

CDR3 DNA: TGTGCCTGGAGCCCAACGAACACCGGGGAGCTGTTTTTT
CDR3 protein: CAWSPTNTGELFF
clone size: .
J gene: TRBJ2-2
V gene: TRBV30
D gene: .

CDR3 DNA: TGTGCCAGCAGTGATGAGGGTGGGGGCAATCAGCCCCAGCATTTT
CDR3 protein: CASSDEGGGNQPQHF
clone size: .
J gene: TRBJ1-5
V gene: TRBV6-1
D gene: .